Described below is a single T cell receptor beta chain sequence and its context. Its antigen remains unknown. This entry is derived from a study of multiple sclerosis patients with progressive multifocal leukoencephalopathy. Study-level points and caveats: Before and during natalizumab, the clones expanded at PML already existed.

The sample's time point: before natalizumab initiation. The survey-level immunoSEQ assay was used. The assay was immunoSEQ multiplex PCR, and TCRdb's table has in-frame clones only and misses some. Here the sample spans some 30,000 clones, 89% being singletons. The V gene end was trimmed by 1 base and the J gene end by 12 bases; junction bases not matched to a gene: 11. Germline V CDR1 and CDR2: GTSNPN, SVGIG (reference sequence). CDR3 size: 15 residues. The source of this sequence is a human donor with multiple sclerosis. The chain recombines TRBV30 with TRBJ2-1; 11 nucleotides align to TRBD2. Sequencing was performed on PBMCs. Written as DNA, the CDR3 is TGTGCCTGGAGTGCTCAAAATAGCGGGAGGGCCCGGCAGTTCTTC. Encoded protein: CAWSAQNSGRARQFF.